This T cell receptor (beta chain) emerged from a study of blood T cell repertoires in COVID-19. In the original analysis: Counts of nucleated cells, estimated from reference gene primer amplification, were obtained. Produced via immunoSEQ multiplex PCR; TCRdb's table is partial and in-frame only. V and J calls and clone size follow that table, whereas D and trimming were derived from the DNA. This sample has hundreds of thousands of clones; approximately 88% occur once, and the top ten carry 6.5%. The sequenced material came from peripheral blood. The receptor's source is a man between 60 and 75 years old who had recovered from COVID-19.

CDR3 coding DNA: TGCGCCAGCAGCTCTCAGGGGTGGGCAGATACGCAGTATTTT. As protein: CASSSQGWADTQYF. This chain connects TRBV5-1 to TRBJ2-3; maybe TRBD1 (6 bases). V lost 3 bases to trimming and J lost 4 bases, with 12 bases between them. This CDR3 contains 14 residues. Germline-derived CDR1 and CDR2 are SGHRS and YFSETQ.